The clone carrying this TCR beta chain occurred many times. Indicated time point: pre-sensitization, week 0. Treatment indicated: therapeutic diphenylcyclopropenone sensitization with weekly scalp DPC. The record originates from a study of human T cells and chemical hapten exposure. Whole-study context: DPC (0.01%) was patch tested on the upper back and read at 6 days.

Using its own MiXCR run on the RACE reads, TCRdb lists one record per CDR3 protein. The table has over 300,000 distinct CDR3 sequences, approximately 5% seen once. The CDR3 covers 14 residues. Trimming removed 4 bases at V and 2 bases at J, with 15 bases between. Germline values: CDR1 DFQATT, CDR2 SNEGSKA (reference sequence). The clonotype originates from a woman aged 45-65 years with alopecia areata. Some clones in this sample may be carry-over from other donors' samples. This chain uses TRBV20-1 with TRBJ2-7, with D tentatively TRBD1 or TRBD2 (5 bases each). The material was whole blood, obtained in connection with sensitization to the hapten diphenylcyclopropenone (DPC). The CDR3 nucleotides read TGCAGTGCTATCGGTCGGGACGGGACCTACGAGCAGTACTTC. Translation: CSAIGRDGTYEQYF.